The T cell receptor (beta chain) under discussion was sequenced for a study of vaccination and CD4 T cells after COVID-19. About the research overall: Once diagnosed, patients had post-COVID samples drawn a median approximately 100 days later (range 35 to 161). Study results and limitations: Only after vaccination were a median about 87% of convalescents' reactive clones seen.

Regarding treatment: approximately 10-day PBMC culture with coronavirus spike peptide pools or control peptides (ViraFEST assay). Once obtained from cultured CD4+ T cells, the DNA was sequenced using the Oncomine TCR Beta short-read assay. TCRdb reanalysed the PCR reads using MiXCR and keeps one entry per CDR3 protein. Counted here are some 7,800 distinct CDR3 sequences, around 60% occurring once; the ten biggest clones make up 32%. In germline, CDR1 is SSHAT, CDR2 FNYEAQ (reference sequence). The CDR3 is made up of 14 amino acids. In its sample, this clonotype was seen a few times. The antigen remains undetermined. The junction shows a germline mismatch at one end, possibly a read error.

The TCR originated in a human donor who had recovered from COVID-19. The chain recombines TRBV7-7 with TRBJ2-2; 7 bases are a match to TRBD1. The sequencing sample was made of CD4+ T cells from blood, cultured in vitro. The CDR3 bases are TGTGCTAGCAGACGGACAGGGAACACCGGGGAGCTGTTTTTT. Translated, it gives CASRRTGNTGELFF. Based on the CDR3 plus reference TRBV7-7 and TRBJ2-2, the full variable domain is GAGVSQSPRYKVTKRGQDVTLRCDPISSHATLYWYQQALGQGPEFLTYFNYEAQPDKSGLPSDRFSAERPEGSISTLTIQRTEQRDSAMYRCASRRTGNTGELFFGEGSRLTVL.